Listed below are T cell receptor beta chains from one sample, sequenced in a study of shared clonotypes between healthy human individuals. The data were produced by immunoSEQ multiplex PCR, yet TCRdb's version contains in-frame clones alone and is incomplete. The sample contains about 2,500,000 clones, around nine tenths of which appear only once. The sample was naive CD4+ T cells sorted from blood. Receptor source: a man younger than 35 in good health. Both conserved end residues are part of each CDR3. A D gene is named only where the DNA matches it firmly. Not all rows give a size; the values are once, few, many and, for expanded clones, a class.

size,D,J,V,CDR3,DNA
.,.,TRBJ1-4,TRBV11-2,CASSLVGVGEKLFF,TGTGCCAGCAGCTTAGTGGGGGTTGGTGAAAAACTGTTTTTT
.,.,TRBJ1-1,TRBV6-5,CASSSLGRAEAFF,TGTGCCAGCAGTTCTCTAGGGAGGGCTGAAGCTTTCTTT
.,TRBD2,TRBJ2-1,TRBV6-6,CASSLLAGGSYNEQFF,TGTGCCAGCAGCCTACTAGCGGGAGGCTCTTACAATGAGCAGTTCTTC
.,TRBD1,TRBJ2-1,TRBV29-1,CSGQGTYEQFF,TGCAGCGGACAGGGGACGTATGAGCAGTTCTTC
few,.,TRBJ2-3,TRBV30,CAWSPSTDTQYF,TGTGCCTGGAGTCCCAGCACAGATACGCAGTATTTT
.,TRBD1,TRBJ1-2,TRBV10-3,CAIGDSPYGYTF,TGTGCCATCGGGGACAGCCCCTATGGCTACACCTTC
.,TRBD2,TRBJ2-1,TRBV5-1,CASSRASGTTYNEQFF,TGCGCCAGCAGCAGGGCTAGCGGGACGACCTACAATGAGCAGTTCTTC
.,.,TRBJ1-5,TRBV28,CASSLVVAGNQPQHF,TGTGCCAGCAGTTTAGTCGTCGCGGGCAATCAGCCCCAGCATTTT
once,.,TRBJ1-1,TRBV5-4,CASSSQSPNTEAFF,TGTGCCAGCAGCTCACAGAGCCCGAACACTGAAGCTTTCTTT
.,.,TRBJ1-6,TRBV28,CASSKNSPLHF,TGTGCCAGCAGTAAAAATTCACCCCTCCACTTT
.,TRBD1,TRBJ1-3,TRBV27,CASSFAGGTGNTIYF,TGTGCCAGCAGTTTTGCAGGGGGCACTGGAAACACCATATATTTT
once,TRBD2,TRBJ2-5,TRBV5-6,CASSPRWLAAPRDQYF,TGTGCCAGCAGCCCGAGGTGGCTAGCGGCCCCCCGGGACCAGTACTTC
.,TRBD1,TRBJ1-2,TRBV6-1,CASRISGTVNYGYTF,TGTGCCAGCAGGATCTCCGGGACAGTTAACTATGGCTACACCTTC
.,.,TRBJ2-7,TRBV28,CASIPVGFSSHYEQYF,TGTGCCAGCATCCCGGTAGGGTTCTCGAGTCACTACGAGCAGTACTTC